The rows below give T cell receptor beta chains drawn from one sample of a study of tumor and adjacent non-tumor tissue in lung cancer. TCRdb re-analysed the multiplex PCR reads in MiXCR, keeping a single row per CDR3 protein. The sample lists 100,000 or so distinct CDR3 sequences; roughly 80% were seen once. Sample: distant non-tumor lung tissue. The receptors stem from a man in his sixties with small cell lung cancer. Each CDR3 is given with its conserved first and last residue. Each record gives: J gene, D gene, clone size, V gene, CDR3 DNA, CDR3 protein. D genes are given only for firm matches. Size values are once, few and many counts, or a class for expanded clones, and some rows have none.

TRBJ2-3 | . | few | TRBV5-1 | TGCGCCAGCACCCTAGCACCCGACACAGATACGCAGTATTTT | CASTLAPDTDTQYF
TRBJ2-1 | . | . | TRBV12-3/TRBV12-4 | TGTGCCAGCAGTTTAGGTCTCTGCAATGAGCAGCTCTTC | CASSLGLCNEQLF
TRBJ2-5 | . | few | TRBV12-3/TRBV12-4 | TGTGCCAGTAGTCCGACTAGTGGCGCGATGAAGACCCAGTACTTC | CASSPTSGAMKTQYF
TRBJ2-3 | . | . | TRBV12-3/TRBV12-4 | TGTGCCAGCAGTTTCCCGAATAGCAGGATCACAGATACGCAGTATTTT | CASSFPNSRITDTQYF
TRBJ2-5 | . | . | TRBV4-1 | TGCGCCAGCAGCCAAGGTCGGCCTAGCAGACAAGAGACCGACTACTTC | CASSQGRPSRQETDYF
TRBJ2-1 | TRBD2 | . | TRBV11-1 | TGTGCCAACAGCTCAGAATCGAGGACTAGCGGGAATGGTAATGAGCAGTTATTC | CANSSESRTSGNGNEQLF
TRBJ2-5 | . | . | TRBV7-9 | TGTGCCAGCGGCTACTCAACAGGGTTCGAGAGCCAGTACTTC | CASGYSTGFESQYF
TRBJ2-7 | . | . | TRBV6-6 | TGTGCCAGCAGTCTGGGATATGACGAACAGTACTTC | CASSLGYDEQYF
TRBJ2-3 | TRBD2 | many | TRBV7-3 | TGTGCCAGCAGCCCGGACTCGGGGGGGACAGATACGCAGTATTTT | CASSPDSGGTDTQYF
TRBJ2-6 | TRBD1 | medium-sized | TRBV11-2 | TGTGCCAGCAGTCGATGGACAGGGAGCTCTGGGGCCAACGTCCTGACTTTC | CASSRWTGSSGANVLTF
TRBJ2-1 | . | . | TRBV11-1 | TGTGCCACAATGGGCTTAGATGGTGGGCAGTTCTTC | CATMGLDGGQFF
TRBJ2-1 | . | . | TRBV12-3/TRBV12-4 | TGTGCCAGCAAGAATAGCGGAAGGTACTACAATGAGCAGTTCTTC | CASKNSGRYYNEQFF
TRBJ2-6 | . | . | TRBV6-1 | TGTCCCAGTAGTGAGGATACGGGTTCTGGGGCCAACGTCCTGACATTC | CPSSEDTGSGANVLTF
TRBJ1-5 | . | . | TRBV12-3/TRBV12-4 | TGTCCCAGCAGTCTTCAGAGAAATCAGCCCCAGCATTTT | CPSSLQRNQPQHF
TRBJ2-6 | . | . | TRBV6-1 | TGTGCCAGCAGTGGGAGGATCTCTTCTGGGGTCAACGTCCTGACTTTC | CASSGRISSGVNVLTF
TRBJ2-1 | TRBD2 | . | TRBV12-3/TRBV12-4 | TGTGCCAGCAATCTGCTAGCGGGAAACGTTGAGCAGTTCTTC | CASNLLAGNVEQFF
TRBJ1-1 | . | many | TRBV12-3/TRBV12-4 | TGTGCCAGCTGTAAGGAGGGGAATACTGAAGCTTTCTTT | CASCKEGNTEAFF
TRBJ2-1 | TRBD2 | . | TRBV11-2 | TGTGCCGAAGGGGAGGGAGGGCCGCGCGAGCAGTTCTTC | CAEGEGGPREQFF
TRBJ2-1 | . | . | TRBV6-5 | TGTGACAGCAGTTACTCTAGGGGAGTGGGTAATGAGCAATTCTTC | CDSSYSRGVGNEQFF
TRBJ2-1 | TRBD2 | . | TRBV5-1 | TGCGCCAGCAGCGTGACACTAGCGGGATACAATGAGCAGTTCTTC | CASSVTLAGYNEQFF
TRBJ2-5 | TRBD1 | few | TRBV20-1 | TGCAGTGCTCAAGATCGGTGGGGACAGGGGGAACAAGAGACCCAGTACTTC | CSAQDRWGQGEQETQYF
TRBJ1-1 | . | . | TRBV5-1 | TGCGCCAGCAGCTTGAGTCAGCCAAGTGAAGCTTTCTTT | CASSLSQPSEAFF
TRBJ2-2 | . | . | TRBV5-5 | TGTGCCAGCAGCCGAGGAGACAGGAACACCGGAGAGCTGTTTTTT | CASSRGDRNTGELFF
TRBJ2-2 | . | many | TRBV30 | TGTGCCTGGATCAAGGGGGAGAACACCGGGGAGCTGTTTTTT | CAWIKGENTGELFF
TRBJ2-5 | . | . | TRBV28 | TGTGCCAGCAGTTTAGACCATGGTGGGGAGACCCAGTACTTC | CASSLDHGGETQYF
TRBJ1-1 | TRBD1 | many | TRBV5-1 | TGCGCCAGCAGCTATACCGGGACAGGGAACACTGAAGCTTTCTTT | CASSYTGTGNTEAFF
TRBJ2-7 | . | few | TRBV6-5 | TGTGCCAGCAGTTATATGACTAGTCCCTACGAGCAGTACTTC | CASSYMTSPYEQYF
TRBJ2-2 | TRBD2 | . | TRBV6-6 | TGTGCCAGTAGTTACCGGGAGGGACGTGGGGAGCTGTCTTTT | CASSYREGRGELSF
TRBJ2-3 | . | . | TRBV11-2 | TGTGCCAGCAGTTCCGGAGGGATTGCGGGACATATGCAATATTTT | CASSSGGIAGHMQYF
TRBJ1-5 | . | . | TRBV4-2 | TGTGCCAGCAGCCCACGGGACAACAGCAATCTGCCCCAGCATTTT | CASSPRDNSNLPQHF
TRBJ2-1 | . | few | TRBV5-1 | TGCGCCAGCAGCTTGGGGGCCTACAATGAGCAGTTCTTC | CASSLGAYNEQFF
TRBJ2-2 | . | once | TRBV4-1 | TGCGCCAGCAGTGGCAGGGGGGCCTATACCAGGGAGCAGTTTTTT | CASSGRGAYTREQFF
TRBJ1-5 | . | . | TRBV11-2 | TGTGCCAGCAGCTTAGAGAACGGGGGGGCCCAGCATTTT | CASSLENGGAQHF
TRBJ2-5 | . | many | TRBV6-5 | TGTGCCAGCAGTTCCCACCGCGGACTGGAGGAGGGGACCCAGTACTTC | CASSSHRGLEEGTQYF
TRBJ1-6 | TRBD1 | many | TRBV6-5 | TGTGCCAGCAGTTACTCGGACAGGGCTAATTCACCCCTCCACTTT | CASSYSDRANSPLHF
TRBJ2-5 | . | . | TRBV20-1 | TGCAGTGGGCGCGGGGAGACTGCAGAGACCCAGTACTTC | CSGRGETAETQYF
TRBJ2-4 | . | . | TRBV5-4 | TGTGCCAGCAGCCTGAATTCAGAAAACATTGAGTACTTC | CASSLNSENIEYF
TRBJ2-1 | . | many | TRBV7-3 | TGTGCCAGCAGCTTAACGCTCCCAGGGTTGGGTGAGCAGTTCTTC | CASSLTLPGLGEQFF
TRBJ1-6 | . | . | TRBV6-2/TRBV6-3 | TGTGCCAGCAGCTTCCACTACGGCTCCTATAATTCACCCCTCCACTTT | CASSFHYGSYNSPLHF
TRBJ2-7 | . | . | TRBV4-1 | TGCTCCAGCAGCCAAGTGTCGGCGGGATCCTACGAGCAATACTTC | CSSSQVSAGSYEQYF
TRBJ2-2 | . | . | TRBV6-2/TRBV6-3 | TGTGCCAGCATTTTTTATGGGAGCGGGGAGCTGTTTTTT | CASIFYGSGELFF
TRBJ2-7 | . | once | TRBV2 | TGTGCCAGCAGCGCTGACAGAAGAGATTACGAGCAGTACTTC | CASSADRRDYEQYF
TRBJ2-6 | . | many | TRBV30 | TGTGCCTGGAAGGGTTCCTCTGGGGCCAACGTCCTGACTTTC | CAWKGSSGANVLTF
TRBJ2-1 | . | . | TRBV6-2/TRBV6-3 | TGTGCCAGTAGTTACCGGAGGGAGACTGGGCAGTTCTTC | CASSYRRETGQFF
TRBJ1-1 | . | . | TRBV6-5 | TGTGCCAGCAGACATTTCATCAGGGACACTGAAACTTTCTTC | CASRHFIRDTETFF
TRBJ2-5 | . | once | TRBV11-2 | TGTGTCAGCAACTTAGAAGAGACCCAGTACTTC | CVSNLEETQYF
TRBJ2-7 | . | . | TRBV29-1 | TGCAGCGTTAGCCCCGGGTCCTACGAGCAATACTTC | CSVSPGSYEQYF
TRBJ2-1 | TRBD2 | . | TRBV5-6 | TGTGCCAGCAGCAGGACCGGACTAGCGCTAACCTACAATGAGCGGTTCTTC | CASSRTGLALTYNERFF
TRBJ2-1 | TRBD2 | . | TRBV20-1 | TGCAGTGCCCGGACTAGCGACTACAATGAGCAGTTCTTC | CSARTSDYNEQFF
TRBJ2-1 | TRBD1 | few | TRBV20-1 | TGCAGTGCTAGGACCCCGGGACAGGGGAATAGCGGGCGTATGGATGAGCAGTTCTTC | CSARTPGQGNSGRMDEQFF
TRBJ2-1 | . | . | TRBV10-3 | TGTGCCATTAGTGGGGTGGTGGATGGGCAGTTCTTC | CAISGVVDGQFF
TRBJ2-1 | TRBD2 | . | TRBV6-1 | TGTGCCAGCAGTGGATCCGGGACTGGCGGGAGGAGGGTCTACAATGAGCAGTTCTTC | CASSGSGTGGRRVYNEQFF
TRBJ1-6 | . | . | TRBV13 | TGTGCCACCAGCCAAAACGACCGAAGCTCCTATAATTCACCACTCCACTTT | CATSQNDRSSYNSPLHF
TRBJ1-1 | . | . | TRBV5-6 | TGTGCCAGCAGCTGGGGCGGGACGGACAACACTGAAGTTTTCTTT | CASSWGGTDNTEVFF
TRBJ2-1 | . | . | TRBV12-3/TRBV12-4 | TGTGTCAGCAGCCAGACCCATGAGCAGTTCTTC | CVSSQTHEQFF
TRBJ2-7 | . | . | TRBV7-9 | TGTGCCAGCAGCCCTGGAGGCAACAAGCAGTACTTC | CASSPGGNKQYF